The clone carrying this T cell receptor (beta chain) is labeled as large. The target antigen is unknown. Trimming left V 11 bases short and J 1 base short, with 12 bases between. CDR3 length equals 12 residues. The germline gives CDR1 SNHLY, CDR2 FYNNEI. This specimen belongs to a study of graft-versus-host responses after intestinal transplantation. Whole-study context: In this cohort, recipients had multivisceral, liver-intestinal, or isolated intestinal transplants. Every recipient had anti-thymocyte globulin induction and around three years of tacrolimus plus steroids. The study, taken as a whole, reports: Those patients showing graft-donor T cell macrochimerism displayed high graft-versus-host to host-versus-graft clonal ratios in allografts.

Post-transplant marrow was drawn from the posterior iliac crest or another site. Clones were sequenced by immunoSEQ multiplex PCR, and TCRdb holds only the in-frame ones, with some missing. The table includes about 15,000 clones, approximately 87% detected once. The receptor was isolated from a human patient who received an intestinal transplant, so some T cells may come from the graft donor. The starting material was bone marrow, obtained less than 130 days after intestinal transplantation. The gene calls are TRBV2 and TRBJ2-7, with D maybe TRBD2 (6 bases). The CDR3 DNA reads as TGTGCCTGGGGACTTTCGTCCTACGAGCAGTACTTC. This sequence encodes CAWGLSSYEQYF.